The 29 T cell receptor beta chains below come from one sample, sequenced in a study of T-cell reconstitution after alpha-beta-depleted transplantation in children. Unique molecular identifiers featured in how the TCRbeta library was prepared. TCRdb ran MiXCR on the PCR reads and lists one entry per CDR3 protein. The sample lists hundreds of thousands of distinct CDR3 sequences, 10% to 15% seen once, with over 2% in the top ten. Sequenced here: PBMCs, mostly from graft donor cells, sampled 360 days after TCRalphabeta/CD19-depleted stem cell transplant. The receptors come from a male patient under 18 who had a stem cell transplant for acute myeloid leukemia, so the T cells may come from the graft donor.

This clonotype came up a few times. The chain combines TRBV5-1 with TRBJ2-1; 11 nucleotides match TRBD2. The CDR3 is 15 amino acids. V trimming: 4 bases; J trimming: 9 bases; junction bases outside the gene matches: 9. Germline V CDR1 and CDR2: SGHRS, YFSETQ. CDR3 loop: CASSPGLAVPGEQFF. DNA for the CDR3: TGCGCCAGCAGCCCGGGACTAGCGGTGCCGGGTGAGCAGTTCTTC.

The genes are TRBV7-2 and TRBJ1-1; D gene ambiguous. There are 13 residues in the CDR3. V was clipped by 5 bases and J by 5 bases, with 12 bases between them. Germline V CDR1 and CDR2: SGHTA, FQGNSA. The CDR3, as DNA: TGTGCCAGCAGCGATGTAAGGTTGACTGAAGCTTTCTTT. Protein: CASSDVRLTEAFF.

V is TRBV4-3 and J is TRBJ2-2; 8 bases fit TRBD2. J was trimmed by 4 bases and V by 1 base; bases with no gene match: 8. Germline V gene data show CDR1 as LGHNA and CDR2 as YSLEER. CDR3 size: 17 residues. DNA for the CDR3: TGCGCCAGCAGCCAAGGGCCCGGGACTAGGACCACCGGGGAGCTGTTTTTT. Its translation: CASSQGPGTRTTGELFF.

This rearrangement joins TRBV20-1 to TRBJ1-5; maybe TRBD1 (6 bases). Trimming shortened V by 2 bases and J by 0 bases, and 17 bases separated the two germline ends. Germline V gives CDR1 DFQATT, CDR2 SNEGSKA (reference sequence). The CDR3 is 17 amino acids. The CDR3 region has the DNA TGCAGTGCTAGATTTGGGGGCGGGATATCTAGCAATCAGCCCCAGCATTTT. Translated: CSARFGGGISSNQPQHF.

This clonotype was recorded a few times. A read error may account for a junction end that differs from germline. The chain is built from TRBV12-3 or TRBV12-4 and TRBJ1-4, with TRBD1 matching over 7 bases. This CDR3 region has 15 residues. The CDR3 loop is CASRSGQVYNENLFF. For the CDR3, the DNA is TGTGCCAGCAGATCTGGACAGGTGTATAATGAAAATCTGTTTTTT.

The J gene is TRBJ2-7, the V gene TRBV15, with D maybe TRBD2 (5 bases). Trimming shortened V by 5 bases and J by 2 bases, and 16 bases separated the two germline ends. In germline, CDR1 is LNHNV, CDR2 YYDKDF (reference sequence). The CDR3 has 15 residues. The CDR3 DNA follows: TGTGCCACCAGCCGACCCATCGGGGTTGCCTACGAGCAGTACTTC. Protein: CATSRPIGVAYEQYF.

The sample holds a few counts of this clonotype. The chain is built from TRBV28 and TRBJ2-7; D perhaps matches TRBD2 (6 bases). With 8 bases removed from V and 3 bases from J, the gap between germline ends came to 11 bases. CDR1 and CDR2 from the germline V gene are MDHEN and SYDVKM. The CDR3 length is 12 residues. The CDR3 loop reads CASGREFYEQYF. The CDR3 DNA follows: TGTGCCAGCGGCCGGGAGTTCTACGAGCAGTACTTC.

J is TRBJ1-5 and V is TRBV6-1, with D unclear. This CDR3 region has 15 residues. The germline CDR1 and CDR2 sequences are MNHNS and SASEGT. V lost 5 bases to trimming and J lost 2 bases, with 13 bases between them. The DNA for the CDR3 is TGTGCCAGCAGTCAAAAAACTATAGGCAATCAGCCCCAGCATTTT. As protein: CASSQKTIGNQPQHF.

The V and J genes are TRBV30 and TRBJ2-2; D gene unclear. The CDR3 totals 14 residues. Trimming removed 4 bases at V and 4 bases at J, with 13 bases between. CDR1 and CDR2 (germline): GTSNPN, SVGIG (reference sequence). The CDR3 DNA sequence: TGTGCCTGGAAAAGTTTAGTGTCCACCGGGGAGCTGTTTTTT. The encoded protein is CAWKSLVSTGELFF.

V is TRBV9 and J is TRBJ1-2, with D unresolved. The CDR3 contains 16 residues. Trimming shortened V by 0 bases and J by 8 bases, and 20 bases separated the two germline ends. Germline V gene sequence: CDR1 SGDLS, CDR2 YYNGEE. CDR3: CASSVDITSLAGGYTF. Written as DNA, the CDR3 is TGTGCCAGCAGCGTAGATATCACCAGCCTTGCGGGGGGCTACACCTTC.

This clonotype was counted only a few times. The chain has TRBV12-3 or TRBV12-4 and TRBJ1-2; 8 bases are shared with TRBD1. This CDR3 comprises 12 residues. After removal of 6 bases from V and 7 bases from J, the junction contained 4 bases not matched to a gene. The chain's CDR3 is CASSRTGTGYTF. For the CDR3, the DNA is TGTGCCAGCAGCCGGACAGGGACTGGCTACACCTTC.

The V and J genes are TRBV5-6 and TRBJ2-3, with 13 bases lining up with TRBD2. With 2 bases clipped from V and 8 bases from J, the junction kept 8 bases outside the gene matches. The CDR3 spans 16 residues. Germline V gene sequence: CDR1 SGHDT, CDR2 YYEEEE. The CDR3 loop reads CASSFSRTSGSATQYF. The DNA for the CDR3 is TGTGCCAGCAGCTTCTCGAGGACTAGCGGGAGTGCTACGCAGTATTTT.

This clonotype was recorded at least ten times. The chain uses TRBV19 and TRBJ2-7; D tentatively reads TRBD1 or TRBD2 (5 bases each). The CDR3 is 14 amino acids. CDR1 LNHDA and CDR2 SQIVND come from the germline V gene (reference sequence). V lost 5 bases to trimming and J lost 2 bases, with 13 bases between them. Here the CDR3 DNA reads TGTGCCAGTAGTGGGGACGCACAGCCCTACGAGCAGTACTTC. This gives the protein CASSGDAQPYEQYF. Combining the CDR3 with reference TRBV19 and TRBJ2-7 gives the whole variable domain DGGITQSPKYLFRKEGQNVTLSCEQNLNHDAMYWYRQDPGQGLRLIYYSQIVNDFQKGDIAEGYSVSREKKESFPLTVTSAQKNPTAFYLCASSGDAQPYEQYFGPGTRLTVT.

This clonotype was seen only a few times. The genes are TRBV11-2 and TRBJ2-2; D might be TRBD2 (7 bases). Germline assignment: CDR1 SGHAT and CDR2 FQNNGV. The length of the CDR3 is 18 residues. V lost 5 bases to trimming and J lost 1 base, with 20 bases between them. DNA of the CDR3: TGTGCCAGCAGCGCAATCCTGGGGGGGCATTTGAACACCGGGGAGCTGTTTTTT. It encodes CASSAILGGHLNTGELFF.

This clonotype was recorded a few times. The V and J genes are TRBV30 and TRBJ1-2; D not certain. This CDR3 contains 9 residues. Germline loops: CDR1 GTSNPN, CDR2 SVGIG (reference sequence). Trimming removed 3 bases from V and 14 bases from J, with 10 bases in between. CDR3 in amino acids: CAWSEPVTF. The CDR3 DNA follows: TGTGCCTGGAGCGAACCCGTTACCTTC.

The chain links TRBV7-8 to TRBJ2-2, with TRBD1 as a possible D gene (5 bases). In germline, CDR1 is SGHVS, CDR2 FQNEAQ. There are 14 residues in the CDR3. V gave up 5 bases and J gave up 6 bases, with 13 bases separating them. The DNA for the CDR3 is TGTGCCAGCAGCCTCGACAGTGAGGCCGGGGAGCTGTTTTTT. Translating gives CASSLDSEAGELFF. The full variable domain, in which reference TRBV7-8 and TRBJ2-2 provide the parts outside the CDR3, is GAGVSQSPRYKVAKRGQDVALRCDPISGHVSLFWYQQALGQGPEFLTYFQNEAQLDKSGLPSDRFFAERPEGSVSTLKIQRTQQEDSAVYLCASSLDSEAGELFFGEGSRLTVL.

V is TRBV28 and J is TRBJ1-3; the D is unclear. The V and J ends lost 6 bases and 9 bases respectively, with 15 bases between them. Germline V gene sequence: CDR1 MDHEN, CDR2 SYDVKM. The CDR3 is 13 residues long. The CDR3 DNA sequence: TGTGCCAGCAGAGTTTTGGCTGGCTTCACCATATATTTT. Encoded protein: CASRVLAGFTIYF.

This clonotype came up many times. V usage is TRBV29-1 and J usage is TRBJ2-3, with D perhaps matching TRBD2 (6 bases). This CDR3 has 13 residues. V lost 4 bases and J lost 2, with 10 bases in between. Germline V gene lookup returns CDR1 SQVTM and CDR2 ANQGSEA. CDR3 nucleotide sequence: TGCAGCGTTGCCGGGGACTCCACAGATACGCAGTATTTT. Amino acid sequence: CSVAGDSTDTQYF.

This chain joins TRBV28 and TRBJ2-1; 9 bases agree with TRBD1. The CDR3 extends over 17 amino acids. V lost 1 base and J lost 1; bases outside the gene matches: 5. Germline V gives CDR1 MDHEN, CDR2 SYDVKM. The CDR3, as DNA: TGTGCCAGCAGTTTATCACAGGGGGCTATTTCCTACAATGAGCAGTTCTTC. Amino acids: CASSLSQGAISYNEQFF.

V gene TRBV4-1 combines with J gene TRBJ2-5, with TRBD2 matching 10 bases. In germline, CDR1 is MGHRA, CDR2 YSYEKL. The trim removed 3 bases at V and 5 bases at J, leaving 15 bases unmatched. This CDR3 is 18 amino acids long. The CDR3 DNA reads TGCGCCAGCAGCCACATAGCGGGAGGCCCCTTACGCGGCGAGACCCAGTACTTC. Amino acid sequence: CASSHIAGGPLRGETQYF.

This clonotype came up a few times. The V and J genes are TRBV6-6 and TRBJ1-2; 7 nucleotides align to TRBD1. Germline values: CDR1 MNHNY, CDR2 SVGAGI (reference sequence). Losses at the gene ends were 2 bases for V and 6 bases for J; bases not matched to a gene: 3. The CDR3 runs 13 residues. CDR3 amino acids: CASSYGQGDGYTF. In nucleotides, the CDR3 is TGTGCCAGCAGTTACGGGCAGGGGGATGGCTACACCTTC.

This clonotype appeared a few times. V gene TRBV7-2 combines with J gene TRBJ1-2; D call uncertain. V was cut by 5 bases and J by 13 bases, with 17 bases left in between. This CDR3 has 12 residues. Germline V CDR1 and CDR2: SGHTA, FQGNSA. The CDR3 coding sequence is TGTGCCAGCAGCCCGGACGGAGCTGAGTGCACCTTC. It codes for CASSPDGAECTF.

In its sample, this clonotype was seen many times. The J gene is TRBJ2-5, the V gene TRBV7-8; a weak D match, TRBD1 (5 bases). The V end was cut by 2 bases, the J end by 4 bases, with 11 bases between. This CDR3 is built from 14 residues. Germline assignment: CDR1 SGHVS and CDR2 FQNEAQ. The CDR3 region is CASSLNRGPETQYF. For the CDR3, the DNA is TGTGCCAGCAGCTTAAATAGGGGCCCAGAGACCCAGTACTTC.

The chain uses TRBV4-3 and TRBJ2-7; D gene unclear. Germline assignment: CDR1 LGHNA and CDR2 YSLEER. With 0 bases removed from V and 3 bases from J, the gap between germline ends came to 12 bases. This CDR3 region has 15 residues. The CDR3 coding sequence is TGCGCCAGCAGCCAAGAGCTGCGGCACCTCTACGAGCAGTACTTC. This encodes CASSQELRHLYEQYF.

V gene TRBV12-3 or TRBV12-4 combines with J gene TRBJ2-1; 8 bases are a match to TRBD2. The CDR3 contains 14 residues. The trim removed 3 bases at V and 5 bases at J, leaving 3 bases unmatched. CDR3 sequence: CASSFGRENNEQFF. DNA for the CDR3: TGTGCCAGCAGTTTCGGGAGGGAGAACAATGAGCAGTTCTTC.

V and J are TRBV2 and TRBJ2-1; TRBD2 matches at 10 bases. The CDR3 is made up of 17 amino acids. Germline CDR1 and CDR2: SNHLY and FYNNEI. The V and J ends lost 1 base and 9 bases, in that order; junction bases with no gene match: 12. The CDR3, as DNA: TGTGCCAGCAGTGAAGGATGGGCTAGCGGGAGTCCGTTTGAGCAGTTCTTC. It specifies CASSEGWASGSPFEQFF. The variable domain in full, with the rest retrieved from reference TRBV2 and TRBJ2-1, is EPEVTQTPSHQVTQMGQEVILRCVPISNHLYFYWYRQILGQKVEFLVSFYNNEISEKSEIFDDQFSVERPDGSNFTLKIRSTKLEDSAMYFCASSEGWASGSPFEQFFGPGTRLTVL.

This clonotype has at least ten counts. The V and J genes are TRBV4-3 and TRBJ2-1; TRBD1 matches at 8 bases. This CDR3 has 14 amino acids. CDR1 is LGHNA, CDR2 YSLEER, per germline. Germline trimming cut 0 bases from V and 6 bases from J; bases unmatched to any gene: 1. The CDR3 loop reads CASSQDTGGNEQFF. CDR3 bases: TGCGCCAGCAGCCAAGATACAGGGGGCAATGAGCAGTTCTTC.

The V and J genes are TRBV14 and TRBJ2-5; D gene uncertain. The CDR3 totals 14 residues. Germline loops: CDR1 SGHDN, CDR2 FVKESK. The V and J ends lost 4 bases and 2 bases respectively, with 11 bases between them. This chain's CDR3 is CASSPRIIQETQYF. Here the CDR3 DNA reads TGTGCCAGCAGCCCCCGAATTATACAAGAGACCCAGTACTTC.

The chain recombines TRBV20-1 with TRBJ2-7, with 7 bases matching TRBD2. Germline trimming cut 6 bases from V and 0 bases from J; bases unmatched to any gene: 8. CDR1 and CDR2 (germline): DFQATT, SNEGSKA (reference sequence). CDR3 length: 14 amino acids. CDR3 sequence (DNA): TGCAGTGCGAATCCGGGACTAAACTCCTACGAGCAGTACTTC. Translation gives CSANPGLNSYEQYF.